This T cell receptor beta chain was observed in a study of cytomegalovirus exposure and HLA in healthy donors. The PCR had 60 Vbeta and 13 Jbeta primers. Per the authors' pipeline: An analysis performed later counted about 80 million unique TCR beta chains (roughly 10 million of them shared). The protocol was immunoSEQ multiplex PCR, while the TCRdb copy is restricted to in-frame clones and leaves out a portion. V and J calls and clone size are given by that table; D and trimming were obtained from the DNA. The sample yields 150,000 to 200,000 clones, roughly 78% seen once. General study findings and limits: Within an earlier analysis, most TCR beta V segments proved productive either about 87% or about 30% of the time. TCR beta V- and J-gene trimming, according to a later analysis, was linked to a missense DCLRE1C variant. In a later analysis, TCR association rates varied by HLA locus: DRB1 most, HLA-C fewest.

As concerns this clone: Antigen: not known.

The clonotype originates from a man in his forties in good health and CMV-seropositive. The source material was PBMCs.

This chain's CDR3 is CASERSPYNEQFF. The CDR3 DNA is TGTGCCAGCGAGCGGAGCCCCTACAATGAGCAGTTCTTC. The J gene is TRBJ2-1, the V gene TRBV19; weak D call: TRBD2 (5 bases). The V end was cut by 9 bases, the J end by 2 bases, with 11 bases between. The CDR3 is 13 residues long. CDR1 and CDR2 from the germline V gene are LNHDA and SQIVND (reference sequence).